Below, 20 T cell receptor beta chains from the same sample are listed, as sequenced in a study of response to subunit inactivated influenza vaccine. Using its own MiXCR run on the RT-PCR reads, TCRdb lists one record per CDR3 protein. The profile shows about 780,000 distinct CDR3 sequences, approximately 18% of them singletons. The starting material was PBMCs from blood, obtained about 5 days after vaccination. These receptors came from a man aged 50-60 years who received an inactivated influenza vaccine.

V usage is TRBV5-1 and J usage is TRBJ2-3; D perhaps matches TRBD1 (7 bases). This CDR3 is built from 18 residues. V was shortened by 0 bases and J by 4 bases, with 21 bases between the two germline ends. CDR1 is SGHRS and CDR2 is YFSETQ in the germline V gene. The chain's CDR3 is CASSLGRQGGLLADTQYF. The CDR3 nucleotides are TGCGCCAGCAGCTTGGGCAGACAGGGAGGCTTGTTGGCAGATACGCAGTATTTT. The full variable domain, with the rest looked up from reference TRBV5-1 and TRBJ2-3, is KAGVTQTPRYLIKTRGQQVTLSCSPISGHRSVSWYQQTPGQGLQFLFEYFSETQRNKGNFPGRFSGRQFSNSRSEMNVSTLELGDSALYLCASSLGRQGGLLADTQYFGPGTRLTVL.

A few counts support this clonotype. The V call is TRBV12-3 or TRBV12-4, the J call TRBJ2-7, with 9 bases aligning to TRBD1. After removal of 4 bases from V and 5 bases from J, the junction contained 9 bases not matched to a gene. This CDR3 region has 15 residues. CDR3 amino acids: CASSSPGQGFHEQYF. The CDR3 DNA is TGTGCCAGCAGTTCACCGGGACAGGGTTTCCACGAGCAGTACTTC.

DNA of the CDR3: TGTGCCAGCACCACCGCCACGAGCAATGAGCAGTTCTTC. This encodes CASTTATSNEQFF. The rearrangement links TRBV4-2 to TRBJ2-1, with unresolved D. The V and J ends lost 7 bases and 6 bases respectively, with 13 bases between them. CDR1 LGHNA and CDR2 YNFKEQ come from the germline V gene. The CDR3 loop spans 13 amino acids.

This clonotype was counted between two and nine times. The chain carries TRBV4-3 and TRBJ2-3; TRBD2 agrees at 13 bases. Germline V gene sequence: CDR1 LGHNA, CDR2 YSLEER. This CDR3 region has 16 residues. Trimming at V came to 3 bases and at J to 1 base, leaving 1 base not matched to a gene. CDR3 loop: CASSQGTSGGTDTQYF. CDR3 DNA: TGCGCCAGCAGCCAGGGGACTAGCGGGGGCACAGATACGCAGTATTTT.

CDR3 bases: TGTGCCAGCAGCCCAGCACGACAGGCCTTGGGTGAGCAGTTCTTC. This codes for CASSPARQALGEQFF. The rearrangement joins TRBV7-9 to TRBJ2-1, with a possible D match to TRBD1 (6 bases). Germline CDR1 reads SEHNR; CDR2 reads FQNEAQ (reference sequence). V was cut by 5 bases and J by 9 bases, with 20 bases left in between. This CDR3 contains 15 residues.

DNA for the CDR3: TGTGCCAGCAGTGGGGGGGCATGGGAGAACACTGAAGCTTTCTTT. Translation gives CASSGGAWENTEAFF. The rearrangement uses TRBV2 and TRBJ1-1; possibly TRBD1 for D (6 bases). Germline V gives CDR1 SNHLY, CDR2 FYNNEI. Trimming stripped 4 bases from V and 1 base from J, with 13 bases between. The CDR3 length is 15 residues.

The chain recombines TRBV6-1 with TRBJ2-5, with D hard to call. CDR3 length: 15 residues. Germline CDR1 MNHNS, CDR2 SASEGT. V lost 6 bases to trimming and J lost 0 bases, with 14 bases between them. Written as DNA, the CDR3 is TGTGCCAGCAGCCCAGAAACAGTGAACCAAGAGACCCAGTACTTC. Protein product: CASSPETVNQETQYF.

This clonotype came up a few times. The chain employs TRBV12-3 or TRBV12-4 and TRBJ2-1, with 12 bases identical to TRBD2. This CDR3 is 14 amino acids long. The trim removed 6 bases at V and 7 bases at J, leaving 4 bases unmatched. CDR3 amino acids: CASRDGTSGNEQFF. CDR3 nucleotides: TGTGCCAGCAGAGACGGGACTAGCGGGAATGAGCAGTTCTTC.

This clonotype occurred a few times. CDR3 residues: CSARDTLAVELYEQYF. In nucleotides, the CDR3 is TGCAGTGCTAGGGACACTCTGGCGGTAGAACTCTACGAGCAGTACTTC. V usage is TRBV20-1 and J usage is TRBJ2-7; tentatively, D is TRBD1 (5 bases). Germline V gives CDR1 DFQATT, CDR2 SNEGSKA (reference sequence). The CDR3 loop spans 16 amino acids. The V gene lost 3 bases and the J gene lost 3 bases, with 21 bases spanning the gap.

The chain joins TRBV5-1 to TRBJ2-7, with D perhaps given as TRBD1 or TRBD2 (5 bases each). V lost 1 base, J lost 2 bases, and 10 bases lay in between. The V gene's germline CDR1 is SGHRS and CDR2 YFSETQ. CDR3 size: 14 residues. The CDR3: CASSLMGRAYEQYF. The CDR3 bases are TGCGCCAGCAGCTTGATGGGGCGGGCCTACGAGCAGTACTTC.

This clonotype showed up just once. The chain combines TRBV4-1 with TRBJ2-2; 7 bases line up with TRBD1. V was pared by 6 bases and J by 6 bases, with 13 bases of the junction left unmatched. The CDR3 consists of 16 residues. Germline loops: CDR1 MGHRA, CDR2 YSYEKL. The CDR3 here is CASRGLGDSVAGELFF. In nucleotides, the CDR3 is TGCGCCAGCAGGGGTTTGGGGGACAGCGTTGCCGGGGAGCTGTTTTTT.

The rearrangement joins TRBV2 to TRBJ1-4, with D hard to call. Germline V gene sequence: CDR1 SNHLY, CDR2 FYNNEI. This CDR3 comprises 12 residues. The V end lost 6 bases, the J end lost 8 bases, and 10 bases lay between the germline ends. CDR3 sequence: CASREREEKLFF. CDR3 in DNA: TGTGCCAGCAGGGAGAGAGAGGAAAAACTGTTTTTT.

This clonotype appeared a few times. The CDR3, as DNA: TGTGCCAGCAGTTCGACGGTCCCAGGGGGGGAGCTGTTTTTT. Its protein product is CASSSTVPGGELFF. The chain uses TRBV27 and TRBJ2-2, with a possible D match to TRBD1 (5 bases). This CDR3 contains 14 residues. V lost 4 bases, J lost 8 bases, and 14 bases lay in between. Germline CDR1 reads MNHEY; CDR2 reads SMNVEV (reference sequence).

The rearrangement uses TRBV29-1 and TRBJ2-7, with TRBD2 as a possible D gene (6 bases). The germline V and J ends were trimmed by 6 bases and 6 bases, with 12 bases remaining between them. The length of the CDR3 is 11 residues. Germline loops: CDR1 SQVTM, CDR2 ANQGSEA. In DNA, the CDR3 is TGCAGCGTCCGAGTCGGGGGCGAGCAGTACTTC. This translates into CSVRVGGEQYF.

The chain links TRBV9 to TRBJ2-7; D is possibly TRBD1 (6 bases). The germline CDR1 and CDR2 sequences are SGDLS and YYNGEE. V was pared by 3 bases and J by 1 base, with 17 bases between. CDR3 length equals 16 residues. The CDR3 region has the DNA TGTGCCAGCAGCGCGTCTCTGGGGACACCTTCCTACGAGCAGTACTTC. It specifies CASSASLGTPSYEQYF. The full variable domain, with the rest looked up from reference TRBV9 and TRBJ2-7, is DSGVTQTPKHLITATGQRVTLRCSPRSGDLSVYWYQQSLDQGLQFLIQYYNGEERAKGNILERFSAQQFPDLHSELNLSSLELGDSALYFCASSASLGTPSYEQYFGPGTRLTVT.

This chain links TRBV7-8 with TRBJ1-2; 8 bases are a match to TRBD1. Trimming took 5 bases from V and 4 from J; bases not matched to a gene: 9. Germline V lookup: CDR1 SGHVS, CDR2 FQNEAQ. The CDR3 spans 15 residues. This CDR3 reads CASSMRQGPSYGYTF. The CDR3 DNA is TGTGCCAGCAGCATGAGACAGGGGCCCTCCTATGGCTACACCTTC. Drawing the rest from reference TRBV7-8 and TRBJ1-2, the complete variable domain is GAGVSQSPRYKVAKRGQDVALRCDPISGHVSLFWYQQALGQGPEFLTYFQNEAQLDKSGLPSDRFFAERPEGSVSTLKIQRTQQEDSAVYLCASSMRQGPSYGYTFGSGTRLTVV.

CDR3 bases: TGTGCCAGCAGCTGGGACAGGATAAACACCGGGGAGCTGTTTTTT. It translates to CASSWDRINTGELFF. The V and J genes are TRBV5-6 and TRBJ2-2, with 8 bases aligning to TRBD1. CDR3 length: 15 residues. The ends lost 3 bases at V and 2 bases at J; junction bases unmatched: 3. The V gene's germline CDR1 is SGHDT and CDR2 YYEEEE.

The rearrangement uses TRBV5-1 and TRBJ1-2, with 7 bases that match TRBD1. Germline V gene data show CDR1 as SGHRS and CDR2 as YFSETQ. The CDR3 runs to 13 residues. The V segment lost 4 bases and the J segment 9 bases; nucleotides outside the gene matches: 9. CDR3 bases: TGCGCCAGCAGCGTAGACAGGGAAGGGAGCTACACCTTC. Translating it yields CASSVDREGSYTF.

The chain links TRBV5-1 to TRBJ2-3; 7 bases are shared with TRBD2. The V segment lost 3 bases and the J segment 5 bases; nucleotides outside the gene matches: 6. Looked up from germline, CDR1 is SGHRS and CDR2 is YFSETQ. The CDR3 is 14 amino acids. The CDR3 spells CASSSDWGGDTQYF. As DNA, the CDR3 is TGCGCCAGCAGCTCGGACTGGGGGGGAGATACGCAGTATTTT.

This chain uses TRBV3-1 with TRBJ2-5; D not certain. This CDR3 is 18 amino acids long. V lost 0 bases to trimming and J lost 2 bases, with 19 bases between them. Germline V gene lookup returns CDR1 LGHDT and CDR2 YNNKEL (reference sequence). The CDR3 DNA reads TGTGCCAGCAGCCAAGATCTTGGACCTCTCAACGAGCAAGAGACCCAGTACTTC. It yields the protein CASSQDLGPLNEQETQYF.